These 24 T cell receptor beta chains share one sample of origin, sequenced in a study of T cells in Graves' hyperthyroidism and ophthalmopathy. Authors of the study amplified TCR beta CDR3 regions from RNA transcripts. The primer set for the first-round RT-PCR of the TCR CDR3 was HTBI. TCRdb re-called the multiplex PCR reads with MiXCR, one entry per CDR3 protein. The table has hundreds of thousands of distinct CDR3 sequences, 14% seen once. The sequencing sample was made of blood. These receptors originate from a middle-aged woman with Graves' hyperthyroidism.

This clonotype was detected ten times or more. The V call is TRBV5-1, the J call TRBJ2-7; the D is unclear. Germline CDR1 is SGHRS and CDR2 is YFSETQ. Trimming shortened V by 0 bases and J by 1 base, and 8 bases separated the two germline ends. The CDR3 is 14 residues long. The CDR3 loop reads CASSLGAASYEQYF. The CDR3 nucleotides are TGCGCCAGCAGCTTGGGGGCTGCATCCTACGAGCAGTACTTC. The full variable domain, its missing parts supplied by reference TRBV5-1 and TRBJ2-7, is KAGVTQTPRYLIKTRGQQVTLSCSPISGHRSVSWYQQTPGQGLQFLFEYFSETQRNKGNFPGRFSGRQFSNSRSEMNVSTLELGDSALYLCASSLGAASYEQYFGPGTRLTVT.

This clonotype was counted many times. The CDR3 DNA reads as TGTGCCACCAGTGACGGACTAGCGGAAGCCAAAAACATTCAGTACTTC. This codes for CATSDGLAEAKNIQYF. V and J are TRBV24-1 and TRBJ2-4, with 10 positions matching TRBD2. In germline, CDR1 is KGHDR, CDR2 SFDVKD. The CDR3 has 16 amino acids. V gave up 4 bases and J gave up 0 bases; unmatched junction bases: 2.

This clonotype came up a few times. V and J are TRBV6-2 or TRBV6-3 and TRBJ2-3; D is ambiguous. Per the germline V gene, CDR1 is MNHEY and CDR2 is SVGEGT. Between the trimmed V and J ends, which lost 8 bases and 2 bases, there was a span of 14 bases. The CDR3 contains 14 residues. The CDR3 sequence is CASLGLGYTDTQYF. DNA for the CDR3: TGTGCCAGCTTGGGTCTCGGTTACACAGATACGCAGTATTTT.

This clonotype was seen repeatedly, ten times or more. The V and J genes are TRBV27 and TRBJ2-7, with 10 bases that match TRBD2. Germline CDR1 reads MNHEY; CDR2 reads SMNVEV (reference sequence). Trimming at V came to 4 bases and at J to 0 bases, leaving 3 bases not matched to a gene. The CDR3 is made up of 15 amino acids. The CDR3 protein is CASSSVAGGSYEQYF. CDR3 nucleotides: TGTGCCAGCAGTTCCGTAGCGGGAGGCTCCTACGAGCAGTACTTC.

Many counts were recorded for this clonotype. The chain carries TRBV10-3 and TRBJ2-3; D is unresolved. The V end lost 3 bases, the J end lost 2 bases, and 9 bases lay between the germline ends. Per germline, CDR1 ENHRY and CDR2 SYGVKD. This CDR3 comprises 14 residues. The CDR3 DNA is TGTGCCATCAGTGACTTGAGGTACACAGATACGCAGTATTTT. This codes for CAISDLRYTDTQYF.

This clonotype was counted ten times or more. The V call is TRBV28, the J call TRBJ2-1; 7 bases line up with TRBD2. The CDR3 has 17 amino acids. The J segment lost 1 base and the V segment lost 2 bases, leaving 8 bases of the junction unmatched. The germline V gene has CDR1 MDHEN and CDR2 SYDVKM. CDR3 DNA sequence: TGTGCCAGCAGTTTAAGGCCGCACGGGAGGTCCTACAATGAGCAGTTCTTC. Protein: CASSLRPHGRSYNEQFF.

This clonotype was picked up many times. The chain combines TRBV7-2 with TRBJ2-1; the match to TRBD2 covers 8 bases. CDR3 length: 17 residues. Germline trimming cut 2 bases from V and 2 bases from J; bases unmatched to any gene: 8. The V gene's germline CDR1 is SGHTA and CDR2 FQGNSA. CDR3 sequence reads: CASSLSPGGLAYNEQFF. Here the CDR3 DNA reads TGTGCCAGCAGCTTAAGTCCGGGGGGACTAGCCTACAATGAGCAGTTCTTC.

The chain carries TRBV7-6 and TRBJ2-3; D possibly matches TRBD1 or TRBD2 (5 bases each). Between the trimmed V and J ends, which lost 1 base and 5 bases, there was a span of 10 bases. CDR1 is SGHVS, CDR2 FNYEAQ, per germline. The CDR3 contains 14 residues. The CDR3 spells CASSLGGAGDTQYF. In DNA form, the CDR3 reads TGTGCCAGCAGCTTAGGAGGGGCTGGAGATACGCAGTATTTT.

This clonotype was picked up many times. CDR3 in amino acids: CASRQGAYNEQFF. As DNA, the CDR3 is TGTGCCAGCAGACAGGGGGCCTACAATGAGCAGTTCTTC. This chain links TRBV6-1 with TRBJ2-1; 8 bases map to TRBD1. The CDR3 sequence is 13 residues long. Germline lookup yields CDR1 MNHNS and CDR2 SASEGT. V lost 6 bases and J lost 2; bases outside the gene matches: 0.

The sample holds a few counts of this clonotype. The gene calls are TRBV20-1 and TRBJ1-1; 8 bases agree with TRBD1. V lost 3 bases to trimming and J lost 4 bases; unmatched junction nucleotides: 22. Per the germline V gene, CDR1 is DFQATT and CDR2 is SNEGSKA (reference sequence). The CDR3 totals 19 residues. The CDR3: CSARSGDRLAVYGGTEAFF. The DNA of the CDR3 is TGCAGTGCTAGGTCAGGGGACAGGCTCGCGGTCTATGGCGGCACTGAAGCTTTCTTT.

This clonotype was seen ten or more times. The chain recombines TRBV12-5 with TRBJ2-1; TRBD2 matches 7 bases. Germline V gene sequence: CDR1 LGHNT, CDR2 FRNRAP. The V and J ends lost 0 bases and 9 bases, in that order; junction bases with no gene match: 11. This CDR3 contains 16 residues. CDR3 protein: CASGLVLGGMVGEQFF. CDR3 bases: TGTGCTAGTGGTTTGGTACTGGGGGGGATGGTTGGTGAGCAGTTCTTC.

This clonotype was detected a few times. The genes are TRBV20-1 and TRBJ2-5; D is uncertain. There are 12 residues in the CDR3. The germline V and J ends were trimmed by 0 bases and 4 bases, with 6 bases remaining between them. Germline V gene lookup returns CDR1 DFQATT and CDR2 SNEGSKA (reference sequence). CDR3 residues: CSARDPRETQYF. CDR3 nucleotide sequence: TGCAGTGCTAGAGATCCTCGAGAGACCCAGTACTTC.

This clonotype was seen repeatedly, ten times or more. The chain employs TRBV20-1 and TRBJ1-2, with D possibly TRBD1 on 5 matching bases. The ends were cut back, 4 bases at V and 7 bases at J, with 16 bases in the middle. Germline CDR1 and CDR2: DFQATT and SNEGSKA (reference sequence). The CDR3 contains 13 residues. The CDR3: CSAKVGGDRGYTF. The CDR3 coding sequence is TGCAGTGCTAAGGTGGGAGGGGATCGTGGCTACACCTTC.

This clonotype was detected only a few times. This sequence joins TRBV7-2 and TRBJ2-2; 12 bases are shared with TRBD2. The CDR3 spans 15 residues. V was clipped by 5 bases and J by 5 bases; unmatched bases: 3. The germline V gene encodes CDR1 SGHTA and CDR2 FQGNSA. CDR3 amino acids: CASSRTSGDTGELFF. Here the CDR3 DNA reads TGTGCCAGCAGCCGGACTAGCGGGGATACCGGGGAGCTGTTTTTT.

The table lists this clonotype with a few counts. The chain carries TRBV5-1 and TRBJ2-1; TRBD2 aligns across 14 bases. V lost 1 base to trimming and J lost 7 bases; unmatched junction nucleotides: 4. CDR1 is SGHRS, CDR2 YFSETQ, per germline. The CDR3 has 16 residues. The CDR3 DNA follows: TGCGCCAGCAGCTTGATGGGGACTAGCGGGAGAAATGAGCAGTTCTTC. Encoded protein: CASSLMGTSGRNEQFF.

In its sample, this clonotype was seen many times. The chain joins TRBV20-1 to TRBJ2-1; 8 bases align to TRBD2. With 3 bases clipped from V and 6 bases from J, the junction kept 16 bases outside the gene matches. Germline CDR1 and CDR2: DFQATT and SNEGSKA (reference sequence). This CDR3 is 17 amino acids long. The CDR3 DNA reads TGCAGTGCTAGCGGCCAGGTTCCGGGAGGGCCGTTCAATGAGCAGTTCTTC. It yields the protein CSASGQVPGGPFNEQFF.

Concerning this clonotype: A single base separates this from a much larger clone, so it may be a read error. This CDR3 is missing its conserved last phenylalanine or tryptophan, likely due to a read error. V and J are TRBV7-3 and TRBJ1-2; no firm D call. Trimming pared 5 bases from V and 6 bases from J, leaving 13 bases between. CDR1 is SGHTA, CDR2 FQGTGA, per germline. CDR3 size: 13 residues. The CDR3 region has the DNA TGTGCCAGCAGCCTCCTTCCGCCTGATGGCTACACCCTC. Translating it yields CASSLLPPDGYTL.

This clonotype was detected many times. The chain couples TRBV11-3 to TRBJ1-6, with D hard to call. CDR3 length equals 15 residues. Germline CDR1 SGHNT, CDR2 YENEEA. Trimming pared 0 bases from V and 7 bases from J, leaving 10 bases between. The CDR3 region has the DNA TGTGCCAGCAGCTTAGAAGGGATGGGGAATTCACCCCTCCACTTT. It translates to CASSLEGMGNSPLHF.

Ten or more counts support this clonotype. V usage is TRBV12-3 or TRBV12-4 and J usage is TRBJ2-2; 7 bases map to TRBD2. The CDR3 totals 15 residues. The trim removed 7 bases at V and 4 bases at J, leaving 9 bases unmatched. Here the CDR3 reads CASIDRDYFTGELFF. CDR3 bases: TGTGCCAGCATCGACCGGGACTATTTCACCGGGGAGCTGTTTTTT.

This clonotype was recorded many times. This chain joins TRBV28 and TRBJ1-5; 10 bases are shared with TRBD1. The germline CDR1 and CDR2 sequences are MDHEN and SYDVKM. The length of the CDR3 is 14 residues. Trimming cost V 5 bases and J 6 bases; bases outside gene matches: 4. In DNA, the CDR3 is TGTGCCAGCAGTCCGGGACAGGGGATTCAGCCCCAGCATTTT. Protein sequence: CASSPGQGIQPQHF.

This clonotype was counted at least ten times. The chain carries TRBV28 and TRBJ2-2, with unresolved D. Looked up from germline, CDR1 is MDHEN and CDR2 is SYDVKM. V was trimmed by 1 base and J by 6 bases, leaving 12 bases between them. The CDR3 covers 15 residues. The CDR3 nucleotides are TGTGCCAGCAGTTTATTTCTAGTCCGTCCCGGGGAGCTGTTTTTT. This translates into CASSLFLVRPGELFF.

Notes on this clonotype: Just one base apart from a much larger clone, this may be a read error. The chain's CDR3 is CAISYATGGYTDTQYF. The DNA for the CDR3 is TGTGCCATCAGTTATGCGACGGGAGGGTACACAGATACGCAGTATTTT. This chain connects TRBV10-3 to TRBJ2-3, with 8 bases lining up with TRBD2. Trimming at V came to 5 bases and at J to 2 bases, leaving 9 bases not matched to a gene. CDR1 is ENHRY and CDR2 is SYGVKD in the germline V gene. The CDR3 covers 16 residues.

A note on this clonotype: The junction shows a germline mismatch at one end, possibly a read error. For the CDR3, the DNA is TGTCCCAGCACCGACCGGACCACCGGGGAGCTGTTTTTT. It specifies CPSTDRTTGELFF. The chain uses TRBV2 and TRBJ2-2; D ambiguous. CDR1 and CDR2 from the germline V gene are SNHLY and FYNNEI. This CDR3 has 13 amino acids.

The table lists this clonotype with many counts. The V gene is TRBV30, the J gene TRBJ1-5; D ambiguous. V was pared by 3 bases and J by 1 base, with 7 bases between. Germline V gene data show CDR1 as GTSNPN and CDR2 as SVGIG (reference sequence). The CDR3 is 13 residues long. The CDR3 here is CAWSRRSNQPQHF. The DNA for the CDR3 is TGTGCCTGGAGCCGACGGAGCAATCAGCCCCAGCATTTT.